These 2 T cell receptor beta chains came from one sample sequenced in a study of radiotherapy plus CTLA-4 blockade in lung cancer. Profiled with immunoSEQ multiplex PCR; TCRdb holds only in-frame clones, not every one. The sample consists of about 120,000 clones, about 87% of them appearing once. The source was peripheral blood, collected from a patient treated with radiotherapy plus ipilimumab. Receptors were obtained from a human donor with non-small cell lung cancer that progressed on radiotherapy plus ipilimumab.

The chain is built from TRBV11-3 and TRBJ2-7; D ambiguous. V shed 5 bases and J shed 6 bases, with 14 bases lying between them. Germline CDR1 reads SGHNT; CDR2 reads YENEEA. This CDR3 is built from 13 residues. CDR3 loop: CASSGRNRPEQYF. The CDR3 region has the DNA TGTGCCAGCAGCGGAAGAAACCGCCCCGAGCAGTACTTC.

This clone was observed a handful of times. The V and J genes are TRBV18 and TRBJ1-5; perhaps TRBD1 as D (5 bases). From germline, CDR1 is KGHSH and CDR2 LQKENI. CDR3 length: 13 amino acids. Trimming shortened V by 2 bases and J by 7 bases, and 9 bases separated the two germline ends. The CDR3 nucleotides read TGTGCCAGCTCACCAGGCGGGGGGCAGCCCCAGCATTTT. This sequence encodes CASSPGGGQPQHF.